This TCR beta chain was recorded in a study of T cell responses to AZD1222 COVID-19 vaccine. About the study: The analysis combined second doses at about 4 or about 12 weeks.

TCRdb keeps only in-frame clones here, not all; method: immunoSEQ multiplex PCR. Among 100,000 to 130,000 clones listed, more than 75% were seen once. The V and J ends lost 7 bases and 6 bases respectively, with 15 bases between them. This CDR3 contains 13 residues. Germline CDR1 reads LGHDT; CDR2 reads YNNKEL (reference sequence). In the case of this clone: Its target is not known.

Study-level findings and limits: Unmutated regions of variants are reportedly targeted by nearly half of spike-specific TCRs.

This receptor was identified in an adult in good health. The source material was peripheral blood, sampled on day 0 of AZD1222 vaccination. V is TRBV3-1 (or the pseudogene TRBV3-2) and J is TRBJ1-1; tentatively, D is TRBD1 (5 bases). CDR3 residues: CASTHAGGAEAFF. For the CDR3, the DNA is TGTGCCAGCACCCACGCCGGAGGGGCTGAAGCTTTCTTT.